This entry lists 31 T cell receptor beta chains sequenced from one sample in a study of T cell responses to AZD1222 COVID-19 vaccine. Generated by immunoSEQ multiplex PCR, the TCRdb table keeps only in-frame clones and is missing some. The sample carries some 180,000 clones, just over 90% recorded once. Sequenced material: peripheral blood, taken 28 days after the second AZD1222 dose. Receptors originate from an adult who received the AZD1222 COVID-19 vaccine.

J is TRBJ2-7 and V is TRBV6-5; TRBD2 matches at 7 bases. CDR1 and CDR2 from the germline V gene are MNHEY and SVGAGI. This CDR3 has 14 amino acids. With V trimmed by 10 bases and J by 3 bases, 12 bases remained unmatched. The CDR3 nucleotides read TGTGCCACCAATAGAGGCGGGAGAGTCTACGAGCAGTACTTC. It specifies CATNRGGRVYEQYF.

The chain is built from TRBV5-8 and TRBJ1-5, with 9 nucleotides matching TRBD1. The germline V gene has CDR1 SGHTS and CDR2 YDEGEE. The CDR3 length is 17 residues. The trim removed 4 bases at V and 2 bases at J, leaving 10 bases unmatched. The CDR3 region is CASSAGDRASGNQPQHF. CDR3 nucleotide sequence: TGTGCCAGCAGCGCAGGGGACAGGGCAAGTGGCAATCAGCCCCAGCATTTT.

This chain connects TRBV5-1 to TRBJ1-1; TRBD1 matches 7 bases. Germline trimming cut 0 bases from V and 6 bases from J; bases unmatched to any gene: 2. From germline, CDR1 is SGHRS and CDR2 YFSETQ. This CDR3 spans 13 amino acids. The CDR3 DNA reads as TGCGCCAGCAGCTTGGGGACAGGAGCTGAAGCTTTCTTT. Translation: CASSLGTGAEAFF.

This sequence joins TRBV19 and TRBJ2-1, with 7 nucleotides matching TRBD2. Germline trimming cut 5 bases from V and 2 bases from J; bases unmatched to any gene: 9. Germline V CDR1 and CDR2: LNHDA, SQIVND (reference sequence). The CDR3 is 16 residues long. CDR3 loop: CASSPLGLTTYNEQFF. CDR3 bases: TGTGCCAGTAGTCCCTTGGGACTAACGACCTACAATGAGCAGTTCTTC.

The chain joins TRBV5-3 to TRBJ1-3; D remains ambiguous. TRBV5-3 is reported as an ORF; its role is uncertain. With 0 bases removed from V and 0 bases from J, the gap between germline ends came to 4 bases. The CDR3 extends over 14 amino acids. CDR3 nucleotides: TGTGCCAGAAGCTTGGAATTCTCTGGAAACACCATATATTTT. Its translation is CARSLEFSGNTIYF.

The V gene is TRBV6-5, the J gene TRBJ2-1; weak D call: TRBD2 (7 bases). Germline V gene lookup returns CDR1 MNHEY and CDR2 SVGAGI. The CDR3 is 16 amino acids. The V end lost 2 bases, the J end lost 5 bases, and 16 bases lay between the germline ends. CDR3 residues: CASSYQPGGGNNEQFF. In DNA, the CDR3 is TGTGCCAGCAGTTACCAGCCGGGGGGCGGGAACAATGAGCAGTTCTTC.

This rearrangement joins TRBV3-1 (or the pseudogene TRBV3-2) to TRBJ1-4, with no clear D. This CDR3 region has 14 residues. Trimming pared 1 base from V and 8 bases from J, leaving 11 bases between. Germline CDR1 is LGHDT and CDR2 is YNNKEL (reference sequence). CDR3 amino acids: CASSQGSSGEKLFF. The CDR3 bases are TGTGCCAGCAGCCAAGGTAGTAGCGGCGAAAAACTGTTTTTT.

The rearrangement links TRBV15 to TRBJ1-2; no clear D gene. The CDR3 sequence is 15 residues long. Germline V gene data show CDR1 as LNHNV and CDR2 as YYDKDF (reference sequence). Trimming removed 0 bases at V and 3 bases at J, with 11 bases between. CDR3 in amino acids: CATSRERRTDYGYTF. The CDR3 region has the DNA TGTGCCACCAGCAGAGAACGCAGGACTGACTATGGCTACACCTTC.

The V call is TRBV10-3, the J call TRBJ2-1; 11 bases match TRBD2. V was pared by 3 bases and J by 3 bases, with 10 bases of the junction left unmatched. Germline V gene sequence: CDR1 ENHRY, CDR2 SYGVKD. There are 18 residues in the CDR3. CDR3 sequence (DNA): TGTGCCATCAGTGAAGCGGGACTAGCGGATCTGATCTACAATGAGCAGTTCTTC. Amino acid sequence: CAISEAGLADLIYNEQFF.

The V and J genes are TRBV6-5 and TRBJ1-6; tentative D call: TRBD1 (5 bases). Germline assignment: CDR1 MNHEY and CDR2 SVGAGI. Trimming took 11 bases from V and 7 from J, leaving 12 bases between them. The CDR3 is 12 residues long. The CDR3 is CAWGGGNSPLHF. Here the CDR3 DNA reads TGTGCCTGGGGCGGGGGAAATTCACCCCTCCACTTT.

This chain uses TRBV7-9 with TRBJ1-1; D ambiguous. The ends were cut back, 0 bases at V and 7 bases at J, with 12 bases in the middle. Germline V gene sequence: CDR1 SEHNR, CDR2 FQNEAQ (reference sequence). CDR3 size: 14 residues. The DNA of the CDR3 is TGTGCCAGCAGCTTAGCGGGAGGGTCGGATGAAGCTTTCTTT. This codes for CASSLAGGSDEAFF. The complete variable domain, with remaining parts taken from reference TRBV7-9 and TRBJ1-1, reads DTGVSQNPRHKITKRGQNVTFRCDPISEHNRLYWYRQTLGQGPEFLTYFQNEAQLEKSRLLSDRFSAERPKGSFSTLEIQRTEQGDSAMYLCASSLAGGSDEAFFGQGTRLTVV.

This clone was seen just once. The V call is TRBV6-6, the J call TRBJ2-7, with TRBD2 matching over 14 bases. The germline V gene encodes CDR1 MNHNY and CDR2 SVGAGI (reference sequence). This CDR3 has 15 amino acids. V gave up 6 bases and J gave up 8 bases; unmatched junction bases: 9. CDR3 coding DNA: TGTGCCAGCAGCCCCTTCGGGACTAGCGGGAGTCAGCAGTACTTC. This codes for CASSPFGTSGSQQYF.

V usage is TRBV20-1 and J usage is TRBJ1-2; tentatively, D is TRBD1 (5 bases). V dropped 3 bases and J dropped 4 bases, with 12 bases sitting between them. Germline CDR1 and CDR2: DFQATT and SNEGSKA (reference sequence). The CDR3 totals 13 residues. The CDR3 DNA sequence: TGCAGTGCTAGTTCCGACAGATCCTATGGCTACACCTTC. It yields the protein CSASSDRSYGYTF.

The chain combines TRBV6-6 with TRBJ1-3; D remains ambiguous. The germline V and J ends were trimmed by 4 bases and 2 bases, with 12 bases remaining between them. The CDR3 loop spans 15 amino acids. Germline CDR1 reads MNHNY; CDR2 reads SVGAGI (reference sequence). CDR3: CASSFYPGTGNTIYF. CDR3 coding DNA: TGTGCCAGCAGTTTCTACCCCGGGACTGGAAACACCATATATTTT.

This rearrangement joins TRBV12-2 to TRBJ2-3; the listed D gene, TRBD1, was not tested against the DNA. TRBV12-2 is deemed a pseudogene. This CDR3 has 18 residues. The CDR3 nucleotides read TGTGCAAGTCGCTTCCCAAAAGAGACAGGGGGCAGGTCAGATACGCAGTATTTT. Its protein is CASRFPKETGGRSDTQYF.

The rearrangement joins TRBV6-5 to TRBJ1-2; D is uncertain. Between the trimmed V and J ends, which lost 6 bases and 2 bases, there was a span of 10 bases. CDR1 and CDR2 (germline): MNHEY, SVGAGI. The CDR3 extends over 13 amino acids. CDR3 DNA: TGTGCCAGCAGCCTAACACGGAACTATGGCTACACCTTC. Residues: CASSLTRNYGYTF.

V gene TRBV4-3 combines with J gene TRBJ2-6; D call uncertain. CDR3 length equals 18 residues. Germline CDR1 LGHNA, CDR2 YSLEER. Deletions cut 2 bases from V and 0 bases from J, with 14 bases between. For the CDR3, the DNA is TGCGCCAGCAGCCAACCAGAGCTTCGGAGCTCTGGGGCCAACGTCCTGACTTTC. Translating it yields CASSQPELRSSGANVLTF.

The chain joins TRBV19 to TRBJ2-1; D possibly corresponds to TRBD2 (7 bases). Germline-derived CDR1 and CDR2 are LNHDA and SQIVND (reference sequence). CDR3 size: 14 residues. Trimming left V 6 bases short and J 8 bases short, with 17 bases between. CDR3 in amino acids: CASREGGTMDEQFF. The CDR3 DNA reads TGTGCCAGTAGGGAGGGGGGGACAATGGATGAGCAGTTCTTC.

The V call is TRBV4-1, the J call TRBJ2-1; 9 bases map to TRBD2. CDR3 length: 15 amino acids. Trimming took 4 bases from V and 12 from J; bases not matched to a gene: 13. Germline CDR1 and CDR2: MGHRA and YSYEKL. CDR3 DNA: TGCGCCAGCAGCCCCCCCGGTGTAGCGGGAGTTTTGCAGTTCTTC. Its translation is CASSPPGVAGVLQFF.

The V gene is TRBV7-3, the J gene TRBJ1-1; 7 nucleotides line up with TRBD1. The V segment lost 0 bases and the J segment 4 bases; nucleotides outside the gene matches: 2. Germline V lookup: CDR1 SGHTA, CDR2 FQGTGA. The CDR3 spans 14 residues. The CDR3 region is CASSLTQGGTEAFF. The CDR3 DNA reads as TGTGCCAGCAGCTTAACTCAGGGGGGCACTGAAGCTTTCTTT.

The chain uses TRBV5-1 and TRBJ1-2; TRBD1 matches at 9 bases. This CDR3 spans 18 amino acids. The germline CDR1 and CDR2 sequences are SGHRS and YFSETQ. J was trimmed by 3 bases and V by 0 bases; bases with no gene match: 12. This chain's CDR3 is CASSLAQGAILFHYGYTF. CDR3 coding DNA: TGCGCCAGCAGCTTGGCACAGGGGGCGATTCTTTTCCACTATGGCTACACCTTC.

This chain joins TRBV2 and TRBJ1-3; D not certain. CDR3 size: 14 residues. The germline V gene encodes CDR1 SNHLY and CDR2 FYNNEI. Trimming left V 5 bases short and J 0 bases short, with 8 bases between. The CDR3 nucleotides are TGTGCCAGCAGTCTACAGAGCTCTGGAAACACCATATATTTT. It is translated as CASSLQSSGNTIYF.

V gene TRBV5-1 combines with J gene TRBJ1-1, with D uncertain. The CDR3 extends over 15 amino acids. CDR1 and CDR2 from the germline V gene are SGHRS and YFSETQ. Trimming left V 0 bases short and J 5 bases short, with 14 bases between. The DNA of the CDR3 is TGCGCCAGCAGCTTGGTAGAGAGAGGGAGGACTGAAGCTTTCTTT. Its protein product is CASSLVERGRTEAFF. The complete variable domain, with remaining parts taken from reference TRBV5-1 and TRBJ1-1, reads KAGVTQTPRYLIKTRGQQVTLSCSPISGHRSVSWYQQTPGQGLQFLFEYFSETQRNKGNFPGRFSGRQFSNSRSEMNVSTLELGDSALYLCASSLVERGRTEAFFGQGTRLTVV.

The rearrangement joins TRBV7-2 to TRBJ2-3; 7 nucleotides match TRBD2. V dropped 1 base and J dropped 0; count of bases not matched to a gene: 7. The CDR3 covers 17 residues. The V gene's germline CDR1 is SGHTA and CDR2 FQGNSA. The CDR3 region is CASSLGPAGTSTDTQYF. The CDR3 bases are TGTGCCAGCAGCTTAGGGCCAGCGGGGACTAGCACAGATACGCAGTATTTT.

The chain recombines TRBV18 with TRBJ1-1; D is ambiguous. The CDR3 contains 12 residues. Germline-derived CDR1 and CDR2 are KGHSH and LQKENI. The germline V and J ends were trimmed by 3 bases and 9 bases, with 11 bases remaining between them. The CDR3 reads CASSPSGIKAFF. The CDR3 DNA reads TGTGCCAGCTCACCCTCCGGGATCAAAGCTTTCTTT.

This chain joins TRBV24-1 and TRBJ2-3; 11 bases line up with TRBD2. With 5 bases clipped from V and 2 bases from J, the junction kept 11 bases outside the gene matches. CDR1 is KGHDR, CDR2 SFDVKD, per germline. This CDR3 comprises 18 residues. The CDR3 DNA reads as TGTGCCACCAGTGCCGGCCCATTAGCGGGAGGGATCACAGATACGCAGTATTTT. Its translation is CATSAGPLAGGITDTQYF.

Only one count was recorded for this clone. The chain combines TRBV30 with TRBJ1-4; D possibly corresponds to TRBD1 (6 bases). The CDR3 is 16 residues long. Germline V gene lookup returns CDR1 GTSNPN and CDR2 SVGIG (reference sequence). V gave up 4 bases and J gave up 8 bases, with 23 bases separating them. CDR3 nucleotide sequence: TGTGCCTGGACGGGGGGCCCAGCCGGTCGGGGCGAAAAACTGTTTTTT. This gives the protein CAWTGGPAGRGEKLFF.

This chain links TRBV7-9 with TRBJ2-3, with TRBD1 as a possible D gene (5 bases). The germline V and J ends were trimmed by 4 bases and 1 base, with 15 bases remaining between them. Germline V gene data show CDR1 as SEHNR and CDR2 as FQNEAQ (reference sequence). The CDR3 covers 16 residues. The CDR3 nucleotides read TGTGCCAGCAGCTACCCACCTCAGGGCCGCACAGATACGCAGTATTTT. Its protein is CASSYPPQGRTDTQYF.

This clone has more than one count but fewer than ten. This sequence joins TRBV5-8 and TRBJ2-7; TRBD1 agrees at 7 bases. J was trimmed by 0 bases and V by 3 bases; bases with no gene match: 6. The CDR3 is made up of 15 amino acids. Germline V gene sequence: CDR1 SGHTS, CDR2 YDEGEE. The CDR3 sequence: CASSWGTANSYEQYF. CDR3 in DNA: TGTGCCAGCAGCTGGGGGACAGCTAACTCCTACGAGCAGTACTTC.

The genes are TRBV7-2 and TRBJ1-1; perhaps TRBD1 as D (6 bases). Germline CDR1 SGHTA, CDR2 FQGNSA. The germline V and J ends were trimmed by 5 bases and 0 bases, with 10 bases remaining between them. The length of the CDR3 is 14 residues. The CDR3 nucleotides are TGTGCCAGCAGCCAGGGACAATTGAACACTGAAGCTTTCTTT. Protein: CASSQGQLNTEAFF.

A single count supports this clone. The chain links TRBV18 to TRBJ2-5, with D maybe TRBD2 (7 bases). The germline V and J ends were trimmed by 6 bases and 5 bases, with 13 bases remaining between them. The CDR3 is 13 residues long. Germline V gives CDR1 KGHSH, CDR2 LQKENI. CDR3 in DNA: TGTGCCAGCTCGCAACAGGGAGGGGAGACCCAGTACTTC. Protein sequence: CASSQQGGETQYF. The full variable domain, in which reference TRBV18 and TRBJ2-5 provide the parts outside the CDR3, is NAGVMQNPRHLVRRRGQEARLRCSPMKGHSHVYWYRQLPEEGLKFMVYLQKENIIDESGMPKERFSAEFPKEGPSILRIQQVVRGDSAAYFCASSQQGGETQYFGPGTRLLVL.